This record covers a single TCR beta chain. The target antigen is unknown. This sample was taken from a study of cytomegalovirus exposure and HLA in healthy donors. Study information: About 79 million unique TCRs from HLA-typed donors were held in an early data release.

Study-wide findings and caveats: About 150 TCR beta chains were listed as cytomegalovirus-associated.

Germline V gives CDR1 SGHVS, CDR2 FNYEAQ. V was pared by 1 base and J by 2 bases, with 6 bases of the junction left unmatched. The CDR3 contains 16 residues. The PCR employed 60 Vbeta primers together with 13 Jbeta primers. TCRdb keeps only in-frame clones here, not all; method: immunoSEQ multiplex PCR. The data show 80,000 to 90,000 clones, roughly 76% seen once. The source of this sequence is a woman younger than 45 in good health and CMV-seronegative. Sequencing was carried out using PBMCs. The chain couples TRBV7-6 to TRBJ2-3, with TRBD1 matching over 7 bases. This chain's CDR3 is CASSLVVTGITDTQYF. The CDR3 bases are TGTGCCAGCAGCTTAGTAGTGACAGGGATCACAGATACGCAGTATTTT.